This T cell receptor beta chain was identified in a study of cytomegalovirus exposure and HLA in healthy donors. PCR involved 60 Vbeta and 13 Jbeta primers. As processed by the authors: An analysis performed later counted roughly 80 million unique TCR beta chains (around 10 million of them shared). Only in-frame clones appear in the TCRdb table, and some are missing; sequencing was by immunoSEQ multiplex PCR. V, J and clone size are those of that table, while D and trimming were read from the DNA. Among 150,000 to 200,000 clones listed, roughly 85% were seen once. For this clone: The antigen is not known.

Study-wide results and caveats: At a 0.05 false discovery rate, a later analysis found some 18,000 TCR beta sequences to be associated with HLA alleles. Data from an earlier analysis indicated that most TCR beta V segments were productive either about 87% or about 30% of the time.

Sequences were obtained from PBMCs. The sequence was obtained from a man aged 25 to 40 in good health and CMV-seronegative.

Here the CDR3 DNA reads TGTGCCAGCAGCTTAACGGGACTAGCGGGAGGGATCGCAGATACGCAGTATTTT. Protein product: CASSLTGLAGGIADTQYF. This chain links TRBV7-3 with TRBJ2-3; TRBD2 matches 16 bases. V trimming: 0 bases; J trimming: 4 bases; junction bases outside the gene matches: 4. There are 18 residues in the CDR3. Germline assignment: CDR1 SGHTA and CDR2 FQGTGA.